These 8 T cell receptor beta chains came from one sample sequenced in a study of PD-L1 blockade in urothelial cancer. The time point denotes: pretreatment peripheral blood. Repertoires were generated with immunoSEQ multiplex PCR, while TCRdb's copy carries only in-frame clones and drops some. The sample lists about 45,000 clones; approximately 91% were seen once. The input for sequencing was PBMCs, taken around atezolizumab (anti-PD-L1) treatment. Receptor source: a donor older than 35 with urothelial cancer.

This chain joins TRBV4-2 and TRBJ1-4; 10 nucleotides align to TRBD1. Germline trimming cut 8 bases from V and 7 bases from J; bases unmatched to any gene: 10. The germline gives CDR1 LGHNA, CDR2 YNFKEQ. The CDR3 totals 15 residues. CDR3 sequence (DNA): TGTGCCAGCGAGCCATCCGGGACAGGGGCTGAAAAACTGTTTTTT. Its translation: CASEPSGTGAEKLFF.

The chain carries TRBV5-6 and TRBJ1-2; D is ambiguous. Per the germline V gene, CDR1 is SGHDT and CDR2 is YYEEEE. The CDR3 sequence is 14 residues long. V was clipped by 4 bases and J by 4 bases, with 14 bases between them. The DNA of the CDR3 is TGTGCCAGCAGCCGTGTGGTTGCGTCCTATGGCTACACCTTC. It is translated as CASSRVVASYGYTF.

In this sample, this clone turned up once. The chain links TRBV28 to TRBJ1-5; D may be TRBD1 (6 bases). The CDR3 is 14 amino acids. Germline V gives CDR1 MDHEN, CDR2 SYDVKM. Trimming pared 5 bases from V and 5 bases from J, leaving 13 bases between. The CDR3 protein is CASSPPTGYQPQHF. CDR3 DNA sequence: TGTGCCAGCAGTCCACCAACAGGGTATCAGCCCCAGCATTTT.

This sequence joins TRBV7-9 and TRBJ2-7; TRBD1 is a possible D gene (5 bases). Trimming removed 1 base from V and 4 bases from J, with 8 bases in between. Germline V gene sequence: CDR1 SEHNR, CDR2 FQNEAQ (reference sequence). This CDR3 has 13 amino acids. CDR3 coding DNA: TGTGCCAGCAGCTTAGGGGGCGAGTACGAGCAGTACTTC. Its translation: CASSLGGEYEQYF. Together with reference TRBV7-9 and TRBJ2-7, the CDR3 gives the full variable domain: DTGVSQNPRHKITKRGQNVTFRCDPISEHNRLYWYRQTLGQGPEFLTYFQNEAQLEKSRLLSDRFSAERPKGSFSTLEIQRTEQGDSAMYLCASSLGGEYEQYFGPGTRLTVT.

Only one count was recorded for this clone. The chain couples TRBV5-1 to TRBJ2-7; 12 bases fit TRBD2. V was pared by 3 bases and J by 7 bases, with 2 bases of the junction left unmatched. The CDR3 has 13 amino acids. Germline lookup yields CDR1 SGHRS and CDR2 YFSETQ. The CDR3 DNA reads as TGCGCCAGCAGCTCCCTAGCGGGAGGGGAGCAGTACTTC. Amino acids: CASSSLAGGEQYF. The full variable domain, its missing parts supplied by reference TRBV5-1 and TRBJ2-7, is KAGVTQTPRYLIKTRGQQVTLSCSPISGHRSVSWYQQTPGQGLQFLFEYFSETQRNKGNFPGRFSGRQFSNSRSEMNVSTLELGDSALYLCASSSLAGGEQYFGPGTRLTVT.

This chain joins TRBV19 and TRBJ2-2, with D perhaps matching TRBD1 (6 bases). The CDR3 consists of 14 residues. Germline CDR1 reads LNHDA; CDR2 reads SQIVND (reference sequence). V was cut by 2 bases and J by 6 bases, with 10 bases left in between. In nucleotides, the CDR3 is TGTGCCAGTAGTATAATACAGGGTTCCGGGGAGCTGTTTTTT. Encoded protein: CASSIIQGSGELFF.

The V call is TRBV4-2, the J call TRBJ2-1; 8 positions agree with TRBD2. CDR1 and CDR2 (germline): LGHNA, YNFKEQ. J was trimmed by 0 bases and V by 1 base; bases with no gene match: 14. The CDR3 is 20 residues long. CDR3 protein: CASSQAKGFGGASSYNEQFF. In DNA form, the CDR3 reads TGTGCCAGCAGCCAAGCTAAGGGGTTCGGGGGGGCGAGCTCCTACAATGAGCAGTTCTTC.

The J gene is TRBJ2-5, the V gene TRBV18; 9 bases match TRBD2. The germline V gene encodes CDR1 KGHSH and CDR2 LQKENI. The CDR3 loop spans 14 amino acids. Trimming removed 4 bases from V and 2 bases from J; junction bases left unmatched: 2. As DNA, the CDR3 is TGTGCCAGCTCACTGACTAGCGGTCAAGAGACCCAGTACTTC. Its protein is CASSLTSGQETQYF. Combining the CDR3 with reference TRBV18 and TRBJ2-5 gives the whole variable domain NAGVMQNPRHLVRRRGQEARLRCSPMKGHSHVYWYRQLPEEGLKFMVYLQKENIIDESGMPKERFSAEFPKEGPSILRIQQVVRGDSAAYFCASSLTSGQETQYFGPGTRLLVL.